These 20 T cell receptor beta chains came from one sample sequenced in a study of cytomegalovirus exposure and HLA in healthy donors (dated by TCRdb to about 2017). Libraries came from the immunoSEQ multiplex PCR assay. A mixture of 60 forward primers for TCR Vbeta segments and 13 reverse primers for TCR Jbeta segments was used in the multiplex PCR. In TCRdb, the immuneACCESS table is reduced to in-frame sequences with V and J assigned. These tables do not hold every clone; where another copy was compared, an unresolved V gene accounts for under half, and the others remain unexplained. For this sample the table gives some 200,000 clones, of which under 9.5% were detected only once. The biggest ten clones account for about 1.2% of the sample. The source material was PBMCs. The receptors originated from a woman aged 25-40 years in good health and CMV-seropositive.

This chain connects TRBV19 to TRBJ1-1; D gene uncertain. CDR1 and CDR2 (germline): LNHDA, SQIVND (reference sequence). The germline V and J ends were trimmed by 7 bases and 1 base, with 10 bases remaining between them. The CDR3 totals 13 residues. CDR3 DNA sequence: TGTGCCAGTACTCGGGAAAGGAACACTGAAGCTTTCTTT. It yields the protein CASTRERNTEAFF.

The chain uses TRBV6-5 and TRBJ2-5; D gene uncertain. This CDR3 has 14 residues. In germline, CDR1 is MNHEY, CDR2 SVGAGI. Trimming pared 5 bases from V and 4 bases from J, leaving 14 bases between. The CDR3 coding sequence is TGTGCCAGCAGTAAACGCCCCGTGCGAGAGACCCAGTACTTC. The encoded protein is CASSKRPVRETQYF.

This clone was detected only a few times. This chain connects TRBV6-5 to TRBJ2-5, with 7 bases aligning to TRBD1. V was pared by 7 bases and J by 1 base, with 3 bases of the junction left unmatched. CDR1 MNHEY and CDR2 SVGAGI come from the germline V gene. The CDR3 consists of 13 residues. In nucleotides, the CDR3 is TGTGCCAGCACGGACAGGCGCCAAGAGACCCAGTACTTC. Translating it yields CASTDRRQETQYF.

A few counts support this clone. The rearrangement links TRBV2 to TRBJ1-2; 10 bases match TRBD1. This CDR3 spans 14 amino acids. V shed 6 bases, J shed 5 bases, and the junction held 6 bases outside the gene matches. The germline V gene encodes CDR1 SNHLY and CDR2 FYNNEI. The CDR3 spells CASRLGTGAYGYTF. CDR3 nucleotide sequence: TGTGCCAGCAGATTAGGGACAGGGGCATATGGCTACACCTTC.

Only a few counts were recorded for this clone. Written as DNA, the CDR3 is TGTGCCAGCAGCCAAGTCGGGACAGGGGGCACAGATACGCAGTATTTT. Encoded protein: CASSQVGTGGTDTQYF. V is TRBV4-2 and J is TRBJ2-3; 10 bases agree with TRBD1. The CDR3 totals 16 residues. Unmatched junction bases numbered 2, after V lost 1 base and J lost 1 base. The germline V gene has CDR1 LGHNA and CDR2 YNFKEQ.

This clone was observed a handful of times. The rearrangement links TRBV6-1 to TRBJ1-5; weak D call: TRBD1 (6 bases). CDR1 is MNHNS and CDR2 is SASEGT in the germline V gene. V was clipped by 2 bases and J by 0 bases, with 11 bases between them. The CDR3 is 16 residues long. The CDR3, as DNA: TGTGCCAGCAGTGAATACGGGACAATTAGCAATCAGCCCCAGCATTTT. Its protein product is CASSEYGTISNQPQHF.

V is TRBV7-2 and J is TRBJ1-2, with D hard to call. The CDR3 has 15 amino acids. Germline-derived CDR1 and CDR2 are SGHTA and FQGNSA. The V and J ends lost 5 bases and 0 bases respectively, with 13 bases between them. CDR3 loop: CASSPWAGANYGYTF. The CDR3 DNA reads as TGTGCCAGCAGCCCCTGGGCCGGGGCTAACTATGGCTACACCTTC.

This clone was seen more than once but under ten times. J is TRBJ2-1 and V is TRBV5-1, with a possible D match to TRBD2 (6 bases). V lost 3 bases and J lost 6, with 13 bases in between. Germline CDR1 SGHRS, CDR2 YFSETQ. This CDR3 contains 14 residues. Here the CDR3 DNA reads TGCGCCAGCAGCTCGGGACTGGTACTCAATGAGCAGTTCTTC. This sequence encodes CASSSGLVLNEQFF.

J is TRBJ1-5 and V is TRBV6-1, with D hard to call. V lost 6 bases and J lost 7, with 13 bases in between. CDR3 length equals 13 residues. CDR1 MNHNS and CDR2 SASEGT come from the germline V gene. In nucleotides, the CDR3 is TGTGCCAGCAGCCCCGGCGGGAACCAGCCCCAGCATTTT. Residues: CASSPGGNQPQHF.

In this sample, this clone turned up a few times. The chain links TRBV6-1 to TRBJ1-1; no definite D call. Trimming shortened V by 3 bases and J by 10 bases, and 21 bases separated the two germline ends. Germline CDR1 MNHNS, CDR2 SASEGT. The length of the CDR3 is 15 residues. The CDR3 loop is CASSDPAGRGWVAFF. The CDR3 nucleotides read TGTGCCAGCAGTGACCCCGCAGGTAGAGGGTGGGTAGCTTTCTTT.

This clone appeared a few times. The chain carries TRBV10-3 and TRBJ1-2; 8 nucleotides align to TRBD1. The V and J ends lost 10 bases and 0 bases, in that order; junction bases with no gene match: 10. The CDR3 contains 15 residues. Germline lookup yields CDR1 ENHRY and CDR2 SYGVKD. The chain's CDR3 is CATRGQGDSNYGYTF. As DNA, the CDR3 is TGTGCCACCAGAGGACAGGGAGATTCTAACTATGGCTACACCTTC.

The CDR3 here is CASTPGGTTEAFF. The CDR3 region has the DNA TGCGCCAGTACCCCAGGGGGAACCACTGAAGCTTTCTTT. V and J are TRBV10-1 and TRBJ1-1, with 7 bases fitting TRBD1. This CDR3 comprises 13 residues. Trimming took 9 bases from V and 4 from J; bases not matched to a gene: 8. The germline V gene has CDR1 WNHNN and CDR2 SYGVQD (reference sequence).

About this clone: At the DNA level, this CDR3 is encoded by other sequences in the same sample as well. This chain links TRBV6-5 with TRBJ1-4, with D possibly TRBD1 on 6 matching bases. This CDR3 has 15 residues. In germline, CDR1 is MNHEY, CDR2 SVGAGI. The ends were cut back, 6 bases at V and 5 bases at J, with 16 bases in the middle. CDR3 in amino acids: CASRATGGLNEKLFF. The CDR3 bases are TGTGCCAGCAGGGCGACGGGGGGCTTAAATGAAAAACTGTTTTTT.

The chain has TRBV2 and TRBJ1-1; no reliable D call. V was pared by 6 bases and J by 2 bases, with 13 bases between. Germline-derived CDR1 and CDR2 are SNHLY and FYNNEI. The CDR3 spans 14 residues. DNA for the CDR3: TGTGCCAGCAGCTCGACTACCATAAACACTGAAGCTTTCTTT. Protein sequence: CASSSTTINTEAFF.

This clone turned up a few times. V is TRBV5-1 and J is TRBJ2-3, with a tentative D call TRBD1 (6 bases). The germline V gene encodes CDR1 SGHRS and CDR2 YFSETQ. The V end lost 4 bases, the J end lost 0 bases, and 15 bases lay between the germline ends. The CDR3 consists of 16 residues. DNA for the CDR3: TGCGCCAGCAGCCCTGGACAGCTCAGTAGCACAGATACGCAGTATTTT. Translating it yields CASSPGQLSSTDTQYF.

The rearrangement links TRBV5-8 to TRBJ1-2; D uncertain. Per germline, CDR1 SGHTS and CDR2 YDEGEE. V was clipped by 4 bases and J by 3 bases, with 13 bases between them. The CDR3 has 14 amino acids. The chain's CDR3 is CASSPVRGDYGYTF. The CDR3 bases are TGTGCCAGCAGCCCCGTACGGGGAGACTATGGCTACACCTTC.

This clone was picked up a small number of times. The genes are TRBV10-3 and TRBJ2-7; 7 positions match TRBD1. CDR3 length: 17 amino acids. With 2 bases clipped from V and 1 base from J, the junction kept 11 bases outside the gene matches. Germline V lookup: CDR1 ENHRY, CDR2 SYGVKD. CDR3 coding DNA: TGTGCCATCAGTGAGGCTTTAAGGACAGGAGATTCCTACGAGCAGTACTTC. It encodes CAISEALRTGDSYEQYF.

J is TRBJ1-2 and V is TRBV6-4; D is ambiguous. This CDR3 contains 16 residues. Germline V gene sequence: CDR1 MRHNA, CDR2 SNTAGT. Trimming removed 6 bases at V and 0 bases at J, with 17 bases between. CDR3 nucleotide sequence: TGTGCCAGCAGGGATACCCAGAGACAACCTAACTATGGCTACACCTTC. Protein product: CASRDTQRQPNYGYTF.

The table lists this clone with a few counts. This chain uses TRBV5-1 with TRBJ2-1; 14 bases align to TRBD2. The CDR3 is 16 residues long. With V trimmed by 4 bases and J by 4 bases, 4 bases remained unmatched. Germline values: CDR1 SGHRS, CDR2 YFSETQ. The CDR3 sequence: CASSLGTSGGYNEQFF. CDR3 DNA: TGCGCCAGCAGCCTGGGGACTAGCGGGGGATACAATGAGCAGTTCTTC. Complete variable domain (other parts from reference TRBV5-1 and TRBJ2-1): KAGVTQTPRYLIKTRGQQVTLSCSPISGHRSVSWYQQTPGQGLQFLFEYFSETQRNKGNFPGRFSGRQFSNSRSEMNVSTLELGDSALYLCASSLGTSGGYNEQFFGPGTRLTVL.

V and J are TRBV9 and TRBJ2-1; 10 bases line up with TRBD2. There are 18 residues in the CDR3. CDR1 and CDR2 from the germline V gene are SGDLS and YYNGEE. V lost 4 bases to trimming and J lost 0 bases; unmatched junction nucleotides: 10. This CDR3 reads CASSLSGRTSSSYNEQFF. The CDR3 DNA sequence: TGTGCCAGCAGCCTTAGCGGGAGGACTTCTAGCTCCTACAATGAGCAGTTCTTC.